These 5 T cell receptor beta chains share one sample of origin, sequenced in a study of sequential checkpoint blockade in melanoma. Assay: immunoSEQ multiplex PCR; the TCRdb copy retains only in-frame clones and omits some. The sample holds about 18,000 clones, about 25% seen once. The sample's treatment: randomized to nivolumab then ipilimumab (arm A) or the reverse (arm B). This specimen consisted of tumor tissue (inferred from file names), obtained from a patient given nivolumab and ipilimumab in sequence. The receptors here all came from a human donor with melanoma.

The chain is built from TRBV5-1 and TRBJ2-7, with 9 bases fitting TRBD1. V lost 4 bases, J lost 3 bases, and 5 bases stayed unmatched. CDR3 length equals 14 residues. From germline, CDR1 is SGHRS and CDR2 YFSETQ. This CDR3 is CASSTGQGFYEQYF. The DNA of the CDR3 is TGCGCCAGCAGCACGGGACAGGGTTTCTACGAGCAGTACTTC.

This clone was picked up a small number of times. The chain combines TRBV9 with TRBJ2-5, with D hard to call. The CDR3 is 14 residues long. The germline gives CDR1 SGDLS, CDR2 YYNGEE. Trimming left V 2 bases short and J 1 base short, with 9 bases between. This CDR3 reads CASSVKGVQETQYF. In DNA, the CDR3 is TGTGCCAGCAGCGTGAAGGGTGTCCAAGAGACCCAGTACTTC. The variable domain in full, with the rest retrieved from reference TRBV9 and TRBJ2-5, is DSGVTQTPKHLITATGQRVTLRCSPRSGDLSVYWYQQSLDQGLQFLIQYYNGEERAKGNILERFSAQQFPDLHSELNLSSLELGDSALYFCASSVKGVQETQYFGPGTRLLVL.

In its sample, this clone is medium-sized. This chain links TRBV11-3 with TRBJ2-3; TRBD1 matches 7 bases. The CDR3 extends over 14 amino acids. Germline trimming cut 5 bases from V and 1 base from J; bases unmatched to any gene: 3. Per germline, CDR1 SGHNT and CDR2 YENEEA. The CDR3 is CASSQQGGTDTQYF. In DNA, the CDR3 is TGTGCCAGCAGCCAGCAGGGGGGCACAGATACGCAGTATTTT.

V usage is TRBV6-8 and J usage is TRBJ2-1; 8 positions agree with TRBD2. The CDR3 extends over 16 amino acids. J was trimmed by 6 bases and V by 3 bases; bases with no gene match: 10. CDR1 and CDR2 (germline): MNHGY, SAAAGT. CDR3: CASSYAQRETGNEQFF. CDR3 bases: TGTGCCAGCAGTTATGCTCAGCGGGAGACGGGCAATGAGCAGTTCTTC.

J is TRBJ2-1 and V is TRBV12-2; TRBD2 is the table's D call and was not checked against the DNA. TRBV12-2 is designated a pseudogene. This CDR3 has 19 residues. The CDR3 coding sequence is TGTGCAAGTCGCTTAGCTCGCTCCGGAGGGGCGGGAGGTAGGAATGAGCAGTTCTTC. It encodes CASRLARSGGAGGRNEQFF.